Here is one TCR beta chain with its context. This sample was taken from a study of blood T cell repertoires in COVID-19. TCRdb keeps only in-frame clones here, not all; method: immunoSEQ multiplex PCR. Seen here are around 25,000 clones, around 90% observed once, and the top ten hold approximately 1.7%. With 3 bases clipped from V and 2 bases from J, the junction kept 5 bases outside the gene matches. Germline V gene lookup returns CDR1 KGHSH and CDR2 LQKENI. This CDR3 is 15 amino acids long. The receptor's source is a woman aged 55-69 years with active COVID-19. The chain uses TRBV18 and TRBJ1-2; 8 positions agree with TRBD1. The sample was peripheral blood. The DNA of the CDR3 is TGTGCCAGCTCACCCCTCGGACAGGGAAACTATGGCTACACCTTC. It specifies CASSPLGQGNYGYTF.